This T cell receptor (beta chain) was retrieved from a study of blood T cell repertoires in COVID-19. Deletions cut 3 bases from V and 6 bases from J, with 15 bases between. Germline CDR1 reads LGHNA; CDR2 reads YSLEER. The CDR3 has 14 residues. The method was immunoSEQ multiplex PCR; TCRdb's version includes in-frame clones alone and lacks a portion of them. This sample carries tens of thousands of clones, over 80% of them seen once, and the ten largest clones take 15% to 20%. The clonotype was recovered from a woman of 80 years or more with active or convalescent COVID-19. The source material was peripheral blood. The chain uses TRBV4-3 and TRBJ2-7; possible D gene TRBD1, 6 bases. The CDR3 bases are TGCGCCAGCAGCCACACGAGGACAGAAGGCGAGCAGTACTTC. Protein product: CASSHTRTEGEQYF.